This T cell receptor (beta chain) appears in the sequencing data of a study of T cell responses to AZD1222 COVID-19 vaccine. Profiled with immunoSEQ multiplex PCR; TCRdb holds only in-frame clones, not every one. There are around 120,000 clones in the sample; around 82% occur only once, and around 6.2% lies in the top ten. CDR3 length equals 19 residues. The V end was cut by 7 bases, the J end by 0 bases, with 25 bases between. Germline loops: CDR1 MDHEN, CDR2 SYDVKM. Sequencing was performed on peripheral blood, taken on day 0 of AZD1222 vaccination. The sequence derives from an adult in good health. This rearrangement joins TRBV28 to TRBJ1-5, with unresolved D. This CDR3 is CASTTPGSVWYYSNQPQHF. Here the CDR3 DNA reads TGTGCCAGCACCACCCCGGGGTCGGTCTGGTATTATAGCAATCAGCCCCAGCATTTT.